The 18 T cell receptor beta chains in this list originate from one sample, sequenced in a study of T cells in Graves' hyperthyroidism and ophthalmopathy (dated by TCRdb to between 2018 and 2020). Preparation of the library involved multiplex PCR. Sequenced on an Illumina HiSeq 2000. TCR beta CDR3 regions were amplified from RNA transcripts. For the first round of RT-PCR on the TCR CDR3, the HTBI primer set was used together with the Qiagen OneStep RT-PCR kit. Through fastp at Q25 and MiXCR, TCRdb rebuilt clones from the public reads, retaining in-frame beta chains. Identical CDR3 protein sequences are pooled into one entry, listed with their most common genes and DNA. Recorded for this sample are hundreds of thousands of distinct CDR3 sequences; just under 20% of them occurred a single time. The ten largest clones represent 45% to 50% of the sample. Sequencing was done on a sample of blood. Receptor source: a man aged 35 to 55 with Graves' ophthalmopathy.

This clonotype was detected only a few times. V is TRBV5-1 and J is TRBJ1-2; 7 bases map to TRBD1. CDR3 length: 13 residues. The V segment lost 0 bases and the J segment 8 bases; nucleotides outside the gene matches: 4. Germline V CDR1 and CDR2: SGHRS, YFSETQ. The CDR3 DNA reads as TGCGCCAGCAGCTTGGAGGGGGCGGAAGGCTACACCTTC. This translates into CASSLEGAEGYTF.

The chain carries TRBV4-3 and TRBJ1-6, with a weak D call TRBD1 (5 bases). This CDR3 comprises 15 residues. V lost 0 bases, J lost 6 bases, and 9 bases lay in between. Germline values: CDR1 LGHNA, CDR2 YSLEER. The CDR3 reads CASSQDSGTNSPLHF. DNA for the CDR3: TGCGCCAGCAGCCAAGACTCGGGGACTAATTCACCCCTCCACTTT.

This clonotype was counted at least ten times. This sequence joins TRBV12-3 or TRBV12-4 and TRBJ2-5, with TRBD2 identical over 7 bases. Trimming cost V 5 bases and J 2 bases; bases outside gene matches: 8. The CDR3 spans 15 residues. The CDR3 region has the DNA TGTGCCAGCAGTCCAGGACTAGTACCACAAGAGACCCAGTACTTC. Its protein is CASSPGLVPQETQYF.

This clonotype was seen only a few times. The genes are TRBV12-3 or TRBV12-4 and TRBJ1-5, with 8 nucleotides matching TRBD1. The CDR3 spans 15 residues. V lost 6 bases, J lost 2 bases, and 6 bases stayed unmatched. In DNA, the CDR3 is TGTGCCAGCAGACCAGGGGGCGGAGGCAATCAGCCCCAGCATTTT. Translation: CASRPGGGGNQPQHF.

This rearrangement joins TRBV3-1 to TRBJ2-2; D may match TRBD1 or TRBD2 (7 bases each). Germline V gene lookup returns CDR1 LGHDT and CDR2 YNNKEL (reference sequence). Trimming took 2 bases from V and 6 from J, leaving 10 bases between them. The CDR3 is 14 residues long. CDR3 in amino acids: CASSQQGGAGELFF. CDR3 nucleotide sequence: TGTGCCAGCAGCCAACAGGGGGGGGCCGGGGAGCTGTTTTTT. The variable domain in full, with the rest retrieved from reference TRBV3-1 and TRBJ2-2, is DTAVSQTPKYLVTQMGNDKSIKCEQNLGHDTMYWYKQDSKKFLKIMFSYNNKELIINETVPNRFSPKSPDKAHLNLHINSLELGDSAVYFCASSQQGGAGELFFGEGSRLTVL.

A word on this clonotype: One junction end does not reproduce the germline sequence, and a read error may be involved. CDR3 DNA: TGTGCCAGCAGCGCCGGGACAGGATTGACCTACGAGCAGTACTTC. It specifies CASSAGTGLTYEQYF. The rearrangement uses TRBV4-1 and TRBJ2-7, with 8 nucleotides matching TRBD1. Germline loops: CDR1 MGHRA, CDR2 YSYEKL. The CDR3 covers 15 residues.

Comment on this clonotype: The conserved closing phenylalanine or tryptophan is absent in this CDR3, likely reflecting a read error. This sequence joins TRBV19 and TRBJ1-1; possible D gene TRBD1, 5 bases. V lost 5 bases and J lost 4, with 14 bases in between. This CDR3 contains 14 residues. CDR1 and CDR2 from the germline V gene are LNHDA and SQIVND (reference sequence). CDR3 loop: CASSPGRGATEAFL. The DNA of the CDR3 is TGTGCCAGTAGTCCCGGCAGAGGGGCCACTGAAGCTTTCCTT.

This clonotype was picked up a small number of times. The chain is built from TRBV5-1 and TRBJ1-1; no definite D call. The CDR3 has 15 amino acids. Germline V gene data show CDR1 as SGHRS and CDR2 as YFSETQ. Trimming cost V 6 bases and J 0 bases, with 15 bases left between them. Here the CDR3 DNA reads TGCGCCAGCAATATCGATGGGCAGATGAACACTGAAGCTTTCTTT. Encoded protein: CASNIDGQMNTEAFF. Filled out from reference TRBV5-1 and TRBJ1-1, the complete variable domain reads KAGVTQTPRYLIKTRGQQVTLSCSPISGHRSVSWYQQTPGQGLQFLFEYFSETQRNKGNFPGRFSGRQFSNSRSEMNVSTLELGDSALYLCASNIDGQMNTEAFFGQGTRLTVV.

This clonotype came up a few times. CDR3 DNA sequence: TGTGCCAGCCAGGACAGCAATCAGCCCCAGCATTTT. It encodes CASQDSNQPQHF. The V call is TRBV7-2, the J call TRBJ1-5; D uncertain. V dropped 8 bases and J dropped 1 base, with 6 bases sitting between them. Looked up from germline, CDR1 is SGHTA and CDR2 is FQGNSA. This CDR3 is built from 12 residues.

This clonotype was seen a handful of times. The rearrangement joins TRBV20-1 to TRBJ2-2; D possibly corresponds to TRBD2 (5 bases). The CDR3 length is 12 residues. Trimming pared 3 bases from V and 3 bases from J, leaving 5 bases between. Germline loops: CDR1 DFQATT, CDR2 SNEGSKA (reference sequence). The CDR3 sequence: CSARRDTGELFF. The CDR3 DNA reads TGCAGTGCTAGGAGGGACACCGGGGAGCTGTTTTTT.

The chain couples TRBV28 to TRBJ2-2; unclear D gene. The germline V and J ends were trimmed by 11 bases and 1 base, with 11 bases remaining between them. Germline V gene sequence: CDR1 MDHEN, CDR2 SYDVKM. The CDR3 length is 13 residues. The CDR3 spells CARPSVNTGELFF. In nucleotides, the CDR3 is TGTGCCCGCCCCTCGGTGAACACCGGGGAGCTGTTTTTT.

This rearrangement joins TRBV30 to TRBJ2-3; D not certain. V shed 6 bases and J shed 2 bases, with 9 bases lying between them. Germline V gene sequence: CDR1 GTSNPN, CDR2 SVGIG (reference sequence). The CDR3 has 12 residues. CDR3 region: CACGSPTDTQYF. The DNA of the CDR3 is TGTGCCTGCGGGTCCCCCACAGATACGCAGTATTTT.

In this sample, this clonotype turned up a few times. CDR3: CSVEQGSGNTIYF. CDR3 DNA: TGCAGCGTTGAACAGGGTTCTGGAAACACCATATATTTT. The genes are TRBV29-1 and TRBJ1-3, with D perhaps matching TRBD1 (5 bases). There are 13 residues in the CDR3. Trimming stripped 2 bases from V and 1 base from J, with 6 bases between. The germline gives CDR1 SQVTM, CDR2 ANQGSEA.

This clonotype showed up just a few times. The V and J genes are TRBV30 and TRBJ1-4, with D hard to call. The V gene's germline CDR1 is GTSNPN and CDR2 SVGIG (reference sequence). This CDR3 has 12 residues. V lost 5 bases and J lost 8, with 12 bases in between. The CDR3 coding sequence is TGTGCCTGGGCTCCTTCTCGAGAAAAACTGTTTTTT. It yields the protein CAWAPSREKLFF.

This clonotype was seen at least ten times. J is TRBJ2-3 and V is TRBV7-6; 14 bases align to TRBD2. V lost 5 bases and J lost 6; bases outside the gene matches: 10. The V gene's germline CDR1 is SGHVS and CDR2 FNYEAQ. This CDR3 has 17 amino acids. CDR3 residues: CASSLGLAGDLSDTQYF. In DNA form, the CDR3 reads TGTGCCAGCAGCCTGGGACTAGCGGGAGATCTTTCGGATACGCAGTATTTT.

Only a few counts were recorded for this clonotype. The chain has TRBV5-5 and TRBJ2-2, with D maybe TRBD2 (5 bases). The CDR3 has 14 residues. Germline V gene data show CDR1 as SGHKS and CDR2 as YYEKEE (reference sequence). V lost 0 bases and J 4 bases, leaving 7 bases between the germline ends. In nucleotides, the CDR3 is TGTGCCAGCAGCTTGGACGCGGGCACCGGGGAGCTGTTTTTT. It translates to CASSLDAGTGELFF. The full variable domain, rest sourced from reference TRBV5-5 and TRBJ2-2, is DAGVTQSPTHLIKTRGQQVTLRCSPISGHKSVSWYQQVLGQGPQFIFQYYEKEERGRGNFPDRFSARQFPNYSSELNVNALLLGDSALYLCASSLDAGTGELFFGEGSRLTVL.

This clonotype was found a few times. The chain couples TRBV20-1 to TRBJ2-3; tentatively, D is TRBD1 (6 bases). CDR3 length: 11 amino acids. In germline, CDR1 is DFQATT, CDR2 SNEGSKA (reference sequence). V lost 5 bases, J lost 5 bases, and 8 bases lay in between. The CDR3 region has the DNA TGCAGTGCTTTACAGGGAGATACGCAGTATTTT. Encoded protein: CSALQGDTQYF.

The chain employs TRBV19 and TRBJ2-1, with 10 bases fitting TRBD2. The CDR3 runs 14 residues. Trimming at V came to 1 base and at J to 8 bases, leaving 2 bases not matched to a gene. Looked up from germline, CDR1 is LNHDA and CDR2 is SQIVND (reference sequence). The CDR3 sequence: CASSIGLAGDEQFF. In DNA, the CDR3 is TGTGCCAGTAGTATAGGACTAGCGGGCGATGAGCAGTTCTTC.